This T cell receptor (beta chain) stems from a study of blood T cell repertoires in COVID-19. Study in general: Researchers got acute and convalescent COVID-19 samples from the United States, Italy and Spain.

The table lists this clone with a count of one. Study processing details: Amplified reference gene primers provided the basis for estimating nucleated cell counts. Clones were sequenced by immunoSEQ multiplex PCR, and TCRdb holds only the in-frame ones, with some missing. That table gives V, J and clone size, and the DNA gave D and trimming. The sample shows over 95,000 clones, roughly 79% of them seen only once. CDR1 and CDR2 (germline): SGHTA, FQGNSA. Losses at the gene ends were 2 bases for V and 1 base for J; bases not matched to a gene: 4. This CDR3 is built from 17 residues. The rearrangement links TRBV7-2 to TRBJ2-4, with 11 nucleotides matching TRBD1. Source material: peripheral blood. The receptor was isolated from a human donor in a cohort sampled during active COVID-19. This chain's CDR3 is CASSLSGQGAAKNIQYF. The CDR3 DNA sequence: TGTGCCAGCAGCTTATCCGGACAGGGGGCTGCCAAAAACATTCAGTACTTC.